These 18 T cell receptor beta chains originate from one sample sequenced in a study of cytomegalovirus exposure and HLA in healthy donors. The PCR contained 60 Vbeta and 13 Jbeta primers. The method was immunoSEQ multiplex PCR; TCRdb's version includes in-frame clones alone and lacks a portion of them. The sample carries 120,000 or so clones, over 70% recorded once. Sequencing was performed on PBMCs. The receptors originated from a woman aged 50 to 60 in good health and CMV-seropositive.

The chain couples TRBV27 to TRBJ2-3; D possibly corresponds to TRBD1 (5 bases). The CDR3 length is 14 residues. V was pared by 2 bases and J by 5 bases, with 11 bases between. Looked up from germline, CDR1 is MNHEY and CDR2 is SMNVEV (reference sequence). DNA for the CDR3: TGTGCCAGCAGTTTAGGACAAAGAGTAGATACGCAGTATTTT. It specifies CASSLGQRVDTQYF.

CDR3 nucleotide sequence: TGCGCCAGCAGCTCGGGACAGGGGGCCTTAATCTACTCTGGGGCCAACGTCCTGACTTTC. Its protein is CASSSGQGALIYSGANVLTF. The rearrangement links TRBV5-1 to TRBJ2-6; 12 nucleotides agree with TRBD1. From germline, CDR1 is SGHRS and CDR2 YFSETQ. V gave up 3 bases and J gave up 0 bases; unmatched junction bases: 10. This CDR3 spans 20 amino acids.

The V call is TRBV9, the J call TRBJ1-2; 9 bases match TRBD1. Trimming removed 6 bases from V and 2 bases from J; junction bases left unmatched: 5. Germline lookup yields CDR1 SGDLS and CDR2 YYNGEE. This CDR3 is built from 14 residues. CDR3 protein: CASTRDRANYGYTF. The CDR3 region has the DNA TGTGCCAGCACCAGGGACAGGGCGAACTATGGCTACACCTTC.

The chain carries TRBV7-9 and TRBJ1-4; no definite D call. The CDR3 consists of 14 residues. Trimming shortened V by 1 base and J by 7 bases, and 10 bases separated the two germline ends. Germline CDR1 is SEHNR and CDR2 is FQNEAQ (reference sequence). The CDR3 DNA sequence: TGTGCCAGCAGCTTAGGGAAGCGTGCTGAAAAACTGTTTTTT. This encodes CASSLGKRAEKLFF.

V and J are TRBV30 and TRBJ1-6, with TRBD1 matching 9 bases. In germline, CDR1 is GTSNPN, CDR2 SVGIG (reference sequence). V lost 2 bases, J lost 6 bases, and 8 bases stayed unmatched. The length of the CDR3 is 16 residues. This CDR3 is CAWSRDRDLINSPLHF. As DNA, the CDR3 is TGTGCCTGGAGTCGGGACAGGGACCTTATTAATTCACCCCTCCACTTT. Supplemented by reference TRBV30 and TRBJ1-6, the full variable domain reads SQTIHQWPATLVQPVGSPLSLECTVEGTSNPNLYWYRQAAGRGLQLLFYSVGIGQISSEVPQNLSASRPQDRQFILSSKKLLLSDSGFYLCAWSRDRDLINSPLHFGNGTRLTVT.

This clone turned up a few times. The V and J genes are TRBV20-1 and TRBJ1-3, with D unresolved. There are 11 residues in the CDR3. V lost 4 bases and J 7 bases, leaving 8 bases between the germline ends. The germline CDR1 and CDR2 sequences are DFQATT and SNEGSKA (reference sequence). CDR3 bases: TGCAGTGCTATGATGCGGAACACCATATATTTT. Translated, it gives CSAMMRNTIYF.

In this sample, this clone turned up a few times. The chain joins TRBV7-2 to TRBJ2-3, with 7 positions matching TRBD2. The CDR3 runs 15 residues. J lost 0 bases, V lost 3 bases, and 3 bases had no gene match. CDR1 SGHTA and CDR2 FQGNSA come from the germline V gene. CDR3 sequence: CASSFPLASTDTQYF. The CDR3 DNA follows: TGTGCCAGCAGCTTTCCACTAGCGAGCACAGATACGCAGTATTTT.

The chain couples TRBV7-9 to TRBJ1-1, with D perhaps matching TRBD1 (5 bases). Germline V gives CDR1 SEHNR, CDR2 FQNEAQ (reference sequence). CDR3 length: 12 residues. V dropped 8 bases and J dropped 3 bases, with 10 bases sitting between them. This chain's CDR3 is CASLGGDTEAFF. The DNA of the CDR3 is TGTGCCAGCCTCGGAGGGGACACTGAAGCTTTCTTT.

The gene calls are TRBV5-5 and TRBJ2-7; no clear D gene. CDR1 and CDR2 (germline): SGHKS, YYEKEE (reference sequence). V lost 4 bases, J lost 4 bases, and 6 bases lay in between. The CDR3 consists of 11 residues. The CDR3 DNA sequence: TGTGCCAGCAGCCCCGGGTACGAGCAGTACTTC. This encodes CASSPGYEQYF.

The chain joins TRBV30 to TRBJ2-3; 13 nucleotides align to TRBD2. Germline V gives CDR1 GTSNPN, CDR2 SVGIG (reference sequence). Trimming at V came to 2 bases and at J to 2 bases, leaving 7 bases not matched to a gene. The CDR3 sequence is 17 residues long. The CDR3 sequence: CAWSRGLAGVHTDTQYF. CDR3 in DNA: TGTGCCTGGAGTCGCGGACTAGCGGGGGTGCACACAGATACGCAGTATTTT.

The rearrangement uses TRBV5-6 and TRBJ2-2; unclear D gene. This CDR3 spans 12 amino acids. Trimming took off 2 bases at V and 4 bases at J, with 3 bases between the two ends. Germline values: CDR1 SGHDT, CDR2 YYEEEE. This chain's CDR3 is CASSFSTGELFF. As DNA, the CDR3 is TGTGCCAGCAGCTTCTCCACCGGGGAGCTGTTTTTT. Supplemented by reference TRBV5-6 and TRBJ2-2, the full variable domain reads DAGVTQSPTHLIKTRGQQVTLRCSPKSGHDTVSWYQQALGQGPQFIFQYYEEEERQRGNFPDRFSGHQFPNYSSELNVNALLLGDSALYLCASSFSTGELFFGEGSRLTVL.

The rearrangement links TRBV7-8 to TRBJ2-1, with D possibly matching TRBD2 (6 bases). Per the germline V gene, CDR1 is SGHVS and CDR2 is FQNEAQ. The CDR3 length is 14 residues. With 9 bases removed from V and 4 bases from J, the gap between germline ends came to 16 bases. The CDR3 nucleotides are TGTGCCAGTCATGGGGGGACGACTTACAATGAGCAGTTCTTC. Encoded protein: CASHGGTTYNEQFF.

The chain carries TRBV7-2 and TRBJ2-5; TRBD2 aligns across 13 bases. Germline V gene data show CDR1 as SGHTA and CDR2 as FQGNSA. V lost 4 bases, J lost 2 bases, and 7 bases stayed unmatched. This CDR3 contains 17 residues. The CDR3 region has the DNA TGTGCCAGCAGCTCGGGACTAGCGGGGTTGGTGCAAGAGACCCAGTACTTC. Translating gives CASSSGLAGLVQETQYF.

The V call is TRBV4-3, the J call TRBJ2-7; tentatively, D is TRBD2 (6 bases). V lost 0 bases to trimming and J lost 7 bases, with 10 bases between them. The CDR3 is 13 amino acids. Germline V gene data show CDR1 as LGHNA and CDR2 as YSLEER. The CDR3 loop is CASSQEPGGEQYF. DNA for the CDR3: TGCGCCAGCAGCCAAGAGCCTGGAGGGGAGCAGTACTTC.

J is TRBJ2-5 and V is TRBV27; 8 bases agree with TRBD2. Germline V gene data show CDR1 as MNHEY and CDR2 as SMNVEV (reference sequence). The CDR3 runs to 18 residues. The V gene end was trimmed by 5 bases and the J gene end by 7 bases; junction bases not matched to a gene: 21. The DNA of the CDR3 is TGTGCCAGCAGTCAGCCCCGGAGAGCGGGAGATCCTGGAGGGACCCAGTACTTC. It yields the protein CASSQPRRAGDPGGTQYF.

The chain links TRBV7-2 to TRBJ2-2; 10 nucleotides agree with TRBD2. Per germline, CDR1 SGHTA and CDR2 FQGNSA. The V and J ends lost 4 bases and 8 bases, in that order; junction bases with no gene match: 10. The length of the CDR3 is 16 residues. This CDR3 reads CASSSRTSGAAGELFF. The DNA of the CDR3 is TGTGCCAGCAGCTCCCGGACTAGCGGTGCTGCGGGGGAGCTGTTTTTT.

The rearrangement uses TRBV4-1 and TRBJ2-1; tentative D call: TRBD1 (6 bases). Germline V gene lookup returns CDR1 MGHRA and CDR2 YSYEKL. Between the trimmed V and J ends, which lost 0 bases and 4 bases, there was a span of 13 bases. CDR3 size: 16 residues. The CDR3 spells CASSQDRDTGYNEQFF. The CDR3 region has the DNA TGCGCCAGCAGCCAAGATCGGGACACTGGTTACAATGAGCAGTTCTTC.

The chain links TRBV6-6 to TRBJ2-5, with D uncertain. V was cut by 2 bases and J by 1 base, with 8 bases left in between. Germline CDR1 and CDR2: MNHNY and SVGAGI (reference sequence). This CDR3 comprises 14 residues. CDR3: CASSYRLLQETQYF. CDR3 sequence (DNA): TGTGCCAGCAGTTACCGACTCCTCCAAGAGACCCAGTACTTC.